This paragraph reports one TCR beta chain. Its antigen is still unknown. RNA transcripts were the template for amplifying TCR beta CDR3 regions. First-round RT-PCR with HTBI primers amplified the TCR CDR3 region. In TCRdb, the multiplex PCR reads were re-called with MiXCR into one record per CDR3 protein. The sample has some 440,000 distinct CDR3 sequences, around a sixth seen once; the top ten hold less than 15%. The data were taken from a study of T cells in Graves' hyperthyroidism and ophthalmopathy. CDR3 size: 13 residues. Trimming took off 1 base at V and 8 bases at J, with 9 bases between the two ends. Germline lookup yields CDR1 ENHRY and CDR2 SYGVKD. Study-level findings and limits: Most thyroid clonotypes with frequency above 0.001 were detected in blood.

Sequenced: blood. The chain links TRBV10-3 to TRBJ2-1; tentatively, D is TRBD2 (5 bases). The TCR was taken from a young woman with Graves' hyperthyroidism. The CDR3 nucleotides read TGTGCCATCAGTGAGTTTCTAGCCGATGAGCAGTTCTTC. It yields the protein CAISEFLADEQFF.